The sequence of this T cell receptor (beta chain) was determined in a study of cytomegalovirus exposure and HLA in healthy donors. Germline V CDR1 and CDR2: MGHRA, YSYEKL. This CDR3 has 19 amino acids. V lost 0 bases, J lost 5 bases, and 11 bases stayed unmatched. Study-wide findings and caveats: Researchers reported from a later analysis that most CMV-associated TCR beta chains appeared HLA-restricted.

Both 60 Vbeta primers and 13 Jbeta primers went into the PCR. Profiling relied on immunoSEQ multiplex PCR, and the TCRdb table lists in-frame clones only, not all of them. Among more than 85,000 clones listed, about three fifths were seen once. Remarks on this clone: The antigen is not known.

This TCR derives from a human donor in good health. The rearrangement joins TRBV4-1 to TRBJ1-4, with 11 bases that match TRBD1. What was sequenced was PBMCs. This CDR3 is CASSQEGEDRGLQNEKLFF. The CDR3 DNA reads as TGCGCCAGCAGCCAAGAAGGGGAGGACAGGGGGCTCCAAAATGAAAAACTGTTTTTT.